This T cell receptor (beta chain) was documented in a study of response to subunit inactivated influenza vaccine (dated by TCRdb to 2016 to 2019). Context from the whole study: To follow how T cells responded to a trivalent subunit inactivated influenza vaccine, the researchers relied on deep quantitative profiling of the T cell receptor repertoire. Paper-wide results and their limitations: According to the authors, only a limited number of new T cells may be recruited by each seasonal influenza vaccination.

The library was built by means of RT-PCR. The instrument given in TCRdb is Illumina HiSeq 2500. Through fastp at Q25 and MiXCR, TCRdb rebuilt clones from the public reads, retaining in-frame beta chains. Rows with a matching CDR3 protein are joined into one entry that keeps the most common DNA and genes. A total of about 800,000 distinct CDR3 sequences appear in this sample, 21% of them only once. The ten largest make up 9.5% to 13% of the sample. The trim is 5 bases for V and 4 bases for J, with a gap of 12 bases between the germline ends. Sequences SGHAT (CDR1) and FQNNGV (CDR2) are obtained from the germline V gene. From cysteine to phenylalanine, the CDR3 is 14 amino acids long. The sequence is cut down to CDR3 DNA, 42 bases in frame from base 1. This clonotype was seen at least ten times. Its specific antigen is unknown. No per-base quality is available; no much larger clone lies one base away.

Here the chain combines TRBV11-2 and TRBJ1-3, with the D gene uncertain. Sequenced material: PBMCs from blood, taken around 5 days after vaccination. This TCR came from a man between 50 and 59 years old who received an inactivated influenza vaccine. Donor details come from another sample of the same person, matched by shared clones. The DNA sequence is given as TGTGCCAGCAGCAACCGAAGGTTCGGAAACACCATATATTTT. Translated, this is CASSNRRFGNTIYF.